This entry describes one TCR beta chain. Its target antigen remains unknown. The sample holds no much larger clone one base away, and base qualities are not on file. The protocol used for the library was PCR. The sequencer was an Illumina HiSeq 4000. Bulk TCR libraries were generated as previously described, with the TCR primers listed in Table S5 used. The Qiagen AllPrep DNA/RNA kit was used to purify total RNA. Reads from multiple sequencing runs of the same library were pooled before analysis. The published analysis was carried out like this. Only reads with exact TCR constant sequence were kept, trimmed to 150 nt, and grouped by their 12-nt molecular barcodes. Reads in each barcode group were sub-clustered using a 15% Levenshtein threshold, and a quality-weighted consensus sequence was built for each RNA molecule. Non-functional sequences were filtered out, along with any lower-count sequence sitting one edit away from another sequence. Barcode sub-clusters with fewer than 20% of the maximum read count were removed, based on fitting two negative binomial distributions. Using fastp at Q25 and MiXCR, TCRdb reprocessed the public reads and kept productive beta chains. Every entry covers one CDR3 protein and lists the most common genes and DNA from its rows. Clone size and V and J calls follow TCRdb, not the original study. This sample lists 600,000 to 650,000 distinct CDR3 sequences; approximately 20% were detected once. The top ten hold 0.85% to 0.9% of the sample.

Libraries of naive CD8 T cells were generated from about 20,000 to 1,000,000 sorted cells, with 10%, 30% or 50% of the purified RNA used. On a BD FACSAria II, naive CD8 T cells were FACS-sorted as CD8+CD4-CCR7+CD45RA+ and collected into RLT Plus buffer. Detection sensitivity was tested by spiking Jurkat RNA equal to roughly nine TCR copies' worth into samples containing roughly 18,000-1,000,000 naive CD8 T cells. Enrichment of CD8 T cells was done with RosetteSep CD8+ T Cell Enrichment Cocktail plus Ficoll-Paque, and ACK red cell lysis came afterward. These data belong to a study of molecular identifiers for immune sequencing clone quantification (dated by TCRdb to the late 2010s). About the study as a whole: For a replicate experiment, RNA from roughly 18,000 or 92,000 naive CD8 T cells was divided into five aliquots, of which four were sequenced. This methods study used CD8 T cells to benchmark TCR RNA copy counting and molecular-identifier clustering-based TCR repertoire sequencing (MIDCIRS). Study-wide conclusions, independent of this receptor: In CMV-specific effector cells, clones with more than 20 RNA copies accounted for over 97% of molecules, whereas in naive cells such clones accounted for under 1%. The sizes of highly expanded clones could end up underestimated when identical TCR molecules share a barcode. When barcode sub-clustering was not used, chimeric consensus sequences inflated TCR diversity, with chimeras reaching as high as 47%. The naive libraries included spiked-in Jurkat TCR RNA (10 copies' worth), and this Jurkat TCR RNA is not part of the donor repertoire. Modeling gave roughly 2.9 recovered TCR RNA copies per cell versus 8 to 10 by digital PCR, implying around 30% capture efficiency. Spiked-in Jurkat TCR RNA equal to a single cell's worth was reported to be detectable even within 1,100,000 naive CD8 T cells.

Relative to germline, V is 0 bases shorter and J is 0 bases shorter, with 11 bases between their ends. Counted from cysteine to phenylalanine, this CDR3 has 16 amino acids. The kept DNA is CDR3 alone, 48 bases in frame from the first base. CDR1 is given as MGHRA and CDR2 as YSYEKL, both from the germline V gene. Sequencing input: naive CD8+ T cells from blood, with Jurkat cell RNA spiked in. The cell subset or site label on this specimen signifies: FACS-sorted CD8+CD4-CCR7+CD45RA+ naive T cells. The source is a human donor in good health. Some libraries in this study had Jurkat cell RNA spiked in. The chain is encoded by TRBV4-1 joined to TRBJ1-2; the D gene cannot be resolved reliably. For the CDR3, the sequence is CASSQDSRLANYGYTF. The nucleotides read TGCGCCAGCAGCCAAGACTCCAGGCTAGCTAACTATGGCTACACCTTC.